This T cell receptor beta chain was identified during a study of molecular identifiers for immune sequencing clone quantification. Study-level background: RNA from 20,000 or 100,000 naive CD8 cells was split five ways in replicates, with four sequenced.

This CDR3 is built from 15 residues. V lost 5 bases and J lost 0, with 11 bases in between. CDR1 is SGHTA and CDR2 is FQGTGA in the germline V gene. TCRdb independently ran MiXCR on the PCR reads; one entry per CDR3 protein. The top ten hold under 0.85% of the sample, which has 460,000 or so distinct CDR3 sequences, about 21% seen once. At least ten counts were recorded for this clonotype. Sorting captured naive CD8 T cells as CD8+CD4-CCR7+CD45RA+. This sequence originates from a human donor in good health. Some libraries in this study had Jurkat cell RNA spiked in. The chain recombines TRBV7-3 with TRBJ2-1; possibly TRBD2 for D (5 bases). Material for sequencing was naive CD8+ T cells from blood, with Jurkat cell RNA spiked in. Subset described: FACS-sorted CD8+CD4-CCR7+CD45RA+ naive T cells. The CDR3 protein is CASSHTGNSYNEQFF. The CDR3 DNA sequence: TGTGCCAGCAGCCATACGGGGAACTCCTACAATGAGCAGTTCTTC.